This T cell receptor (beta chain) was profiled in a study of cytomegalovirus exposure and HLA in healthy donors listed by TCRdb under 2017. Broadly, across the study: According to an earlier analysis of 550 to 700 of the donors, about 179 million T cells yielded roughly 100 million unique TCR beta sequences and less than 300 Gb of sequence data. Among the 398 genotyped donors, about 85% belonged to the genetic ancestry cluster associated with self-reported Caucasian donors. A later genetic analysis used genome-wide SNP genotypes for about three fifths of the 666 donors, treating that subset as a discovery cohort. To decide whether each TCR beta V gene segment behaved as functional or pseudogenic, an earlier analysis of approximately 590 of the donors relied on high-throughput TCR beta sequencing. All discovery cohort repertoires had been generated on a single sequencing platform. The T cell repertoires of several hundred subjects were profiled by immunosequencing and related to cytomegalovirus serostatus. Along with the approximately 700-subject first cohort, a separate validation cohort of over a hundred different subjects was used. The study combined high-throughput TCR immunosequencing, statistical association of individual TCRs with disease status, and machine learning to predict cytomegalovirus infection status. The study was designed to test whether signatures of past pathogen exposure could be identified by cataloging public T cell receptors. Donor age, sex, ethnicity and CMV serostatus were collected together with the repertoire data. Roughly 300 gigabases of sequencing data and around 88 million unique TCR sequences made up an early release that covered over 550 HLA-typed donors. Roughly 5 DR-DQ haplotypes were handled as single units for association and clustering because linkage in the cohort was strong. The number of donors typed differed by locus, with 629-630 for A, B, C, DRB1 and DQB1, 522 for DQA1, 606 for DPA1, and approximately 470 for DPB1. A later analysis re-analyzed previously published TCR beta repertoires from 600 to 850 donors and added high-resolution HLA genotyping to study TCR occurrence patterns. Rather than drawing on any new phenotypic data, the later analysis identified candidate immune exposures from TCR beta sequences and the way those sequences occurred across donors. Among roughly 400 genotyped donors of the cohort, an average of roughly 230,000 unique TCR beta nucleotide sequences was sequenced per donor, of which 15% to 20% were non-productive. HLA typing covered class I and class II loci at four-digit resolution. Study-wide findings and limitations: Because counts were too low, about 18 rarely observed V segments, including chromosome 9 orphons, were excluded from the earlier analysis of several hundred of the donors. The 87-base-pair reads could not distinguish some IMGT-functional V segments, including TRBV6-2 and TRBV6-3, so those segments were excluded. According to a later genetic analysis, donors in an Asian-associated ancestry cluster had fewer N-insertions in productive TCRs than the approximately 650-donor mean. Broadly in line with IMGT annotations, most TCR beta V segments showed up in productive rearrangements about 87% or about 30% of the time in an earlier analysis of roughly 590 of the donors. The sequencing pipeline was judged likely to have produced a cluster of highly shared sequence variants as a technical artifact. Linkage disequilibrium might explain the correlated functional status among segregating V segments, but an unknown experimental factor could not be excluded. Presence/absence analyses assumed roughly uniform sequencing depth across donors, an assumption that may not hold. The authors suggested that the approach could potentially be extended to other disease states and immunological phenotypes. In a later analysis, HLA-associated TCR beta chains were found to be more clonally expanded and to have lower generation probabilities than equally common non-associated chains. In vitro tests confirmed that a few of the cytomegalovirus-associated TCR beta chains recognize cytomegalovirus antigens. In a later analysis, TCR association rates were found to vary across HLA loci, with the most associated TCRs seen for DRB1 alleles and the fewest for HLA-C alleles. In this cohort, only TCR beta chains were sequenced, and detectable features were limited by the absence of alpha or paired-chain data. CMV serostatus was the only immune exposure information available for the cohort. Several of the top co-occurrence clusters appeared to be linked to parvovirus B19, influenza, CMV and Epstein-Barr virus, according to a later analysis. The classifier was reported to diagnose cytomegalovirus status with high specificity and sensitivity in both the original and validation cohorts. At a false discovery rate of 0.05, a later analysis linked under 20,000 TCR beta sequences to specific HLA alleles. A total of around 150 TCR beta chains were listed by the study as associated with cytomegalovirus. V-gene and J-gene trimming of TCR beta chains was associated with a missense DCLRE1C variant in a later genetic analysis, and the association was replicated in an independent cohort. When HLA alleles, especially DR and DQ, strongly co-occurred, TCR associations were difficult to assign to individual alleles. A further reported finding was that TCR beta sequences accurately predicted the HLA-A and HLA-B alleles for most subjects in the first cohort. Because HLA typing was missing for some donors at each locus, association tests included only the typed subset. In a later analysis, most CMV-associated TCR beta chains were found to appear HLA-restricted, with HLA associations seemingly driven largely by CMV exposure. Across donors, most TCR sequences were observed very rarely, whereas some public TCRs were present in many individuals.

The library was obtained by the immunoSEQ multiplex PCR assay. A mixture of 60 forward primers for TCR Vbeta segments and 13 reverse primers for TCR Jbeta segments was used in the multiplex PCR. The CDR3 region of rearranged TCR beta genes was amplified from genomic DNA by a multiplex PCR assay. The amplified TCR beta libraries were sequenced on the Illumina HiSeq System as 87-base-pair reads. The authors' pipeline ran thus. Across the 640 or so repertoires, a later analysis counted around 80 million unique TCR beta chains, around 10 million of which were shared by at least two donors. Raw reads were error-corrected and collapsed into unique sequences with a nearest-neighbor algorithm that merged closely related sequences to remove PCR and sequencing errors. V, D and J gene segments were assigned by aligning CDR3 sequences to IMGT reference sequences. For a sequence to be retained, a match of at least six nucleotides was required to both a V gene segment and a J gene segment. Rearrangements were classified as productive when the CDR3 lacked stop codons and remained in frame with V and J, and all other rearrangements were classified as non-productive. Following IMGT convention, CDR3 was defined as the stretch from the second conserved V-encoded cysteine up to the conserved J-encoded phenylalanine. Sequences without an unambiguous match to a single V gene segment were excluded from the earlier analysis of 450 to 750 of the donors. In an earlier analysis of approximately 590 of the donors, a V segment was called functional when productive rearrangements were above 56.7%, and segregating when the standard deviation between donors exceeded 5%. A statistical classification framework was developed to diagnose cytomegalovirus status using the catalog of TCR beta chain sequences. In a later analysis, TCR nucleotide sequences were compared against IMGT/GENE-DB human TR gene sequences so that V and J genes could be assigned. Using the TCRdist pipeline, a later analysis assigned CDR3 sequences along with most-parsimonious VDJ recombination scenarios. A later analysis defined each TCR beta chain by its CDR3 amino acid sequence plus V-gene family, and excluded reads lacking a unique V-gene family. As a way to deal with suspected cross-contamination and a sequencing artifact, a later analysis dropped approximately 570 nucleotide sequences that were highly shared and had low generation probability. In a later analysis, a clonal expansion index for each public chain was calculated from normalized within-repertoire ranks of inferred template counts. In a later analysis, generation probabilities were computed using a VDJ recombination model fitted to out-of-frame rearrangements, and the results were checked against IGoR. Hypergeometric tests were used in a later analysis to score TCR-TCR, TCR-HLA and TCR-CMV co-occurrence, with a repertoire-size bias correction applied to the TCR pairs. In a later analysis, false discovery rates were estimated by permuting HLA or CMV assignments 20 times. In a later analysis, co-occurring TCRs were grouped using DBSCAN, with TCRdist sequence similarity added in when clustering inside HLA-allele-positive subsets. Repertoires with fewer than 30,000 or more than 120,000 public chains were left out of co-occurrence clustering, as were five repertoires with anomalous nucleotide sharing. Held by TCRdb, this immuneACCESS table contains in-frame sequences only and omits some clones. Under half of the omission traces to an unresolved V gene where checked; the cause of the rest is unknown. That table gives V, J and clone size, and the DNA gave D and trimming. The sample records 100,000 or so clones, nearly 85% of which are singletons. The top ten clones comprise roughly 6% of the sample.

Concerning this clone itself: It has no known antigen specificity. Base qualities are not provided; no much larger clone lies one nucleotide away.

In total, more than 500 healthy bone marrow donors made up the cohort. Cohort members were all nominally healthy when sampled, although unrecorded immune exposures were likely present. The donor was CMV seronegative and was included in the group of several hundred seronegative cohort members. A peripheral blood sample was collected from each donor, and TCR beta sequencing was performed on peripheral blood mononuclear cells. Genomic DNA was extracted from the blood cell samples with the Qiagen DNeasy Blood Extraction Kit. Inclusive of the bounding cysteine and phenylalanine, the CDR3 is 15 residues long. The retained sequence is limited to the CDR3, 45 bases, with the frame set at the first base. V is cut back by 5 bases and J by 4 bases, with 8 bases in the junction unmatched. The germline V gene gives CDR1 as SGHTA and CDR2 as FQGNSA.

Here the chain combines TRBV7-2 and TRBJ1-5, with 7 bases aligning to TRBD1. The sequence was collected from a young man in good health and CMV-seronegative. Sequenced: PBMCs. The CDR3 protein sequence reads: CASSLMTGLNQPQHF. The DNA sequence is as follows: TGTGCCAGCAGCCTTATGACAGGGCTTAATCAGCCCCAGCATTTT.